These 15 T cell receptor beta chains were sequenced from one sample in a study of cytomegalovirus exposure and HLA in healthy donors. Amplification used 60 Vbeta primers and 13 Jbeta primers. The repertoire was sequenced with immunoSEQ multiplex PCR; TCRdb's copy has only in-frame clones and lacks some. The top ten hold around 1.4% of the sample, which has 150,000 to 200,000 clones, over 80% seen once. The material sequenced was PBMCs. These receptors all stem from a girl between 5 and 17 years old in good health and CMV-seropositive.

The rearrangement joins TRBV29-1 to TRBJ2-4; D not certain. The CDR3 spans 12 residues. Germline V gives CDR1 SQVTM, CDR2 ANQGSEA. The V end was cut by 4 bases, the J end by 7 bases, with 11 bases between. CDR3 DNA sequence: TGCAGCGTTGGCTTGGGCAACAACATTCAGTACTTC. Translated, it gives CSVGLGNNIQYF.

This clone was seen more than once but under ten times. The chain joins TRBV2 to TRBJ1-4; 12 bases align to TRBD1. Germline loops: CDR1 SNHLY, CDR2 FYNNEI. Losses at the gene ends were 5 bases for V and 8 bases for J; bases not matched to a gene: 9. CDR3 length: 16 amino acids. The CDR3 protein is CASSWDRGLIGEKLFF. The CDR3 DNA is TGTGCCAGCAGTTGGGACAGGGGGCTAATAGGGGAAAAACTGTTTTTT.

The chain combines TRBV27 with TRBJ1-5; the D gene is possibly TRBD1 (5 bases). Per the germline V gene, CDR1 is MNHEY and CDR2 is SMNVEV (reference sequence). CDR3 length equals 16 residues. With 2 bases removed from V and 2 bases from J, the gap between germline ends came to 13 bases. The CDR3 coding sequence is TGTGCCAGCAGTTTACAAAGCAGGGAACGCAATCAGCCCCAGCATTTT. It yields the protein CASSLQSRERNQPQHF.

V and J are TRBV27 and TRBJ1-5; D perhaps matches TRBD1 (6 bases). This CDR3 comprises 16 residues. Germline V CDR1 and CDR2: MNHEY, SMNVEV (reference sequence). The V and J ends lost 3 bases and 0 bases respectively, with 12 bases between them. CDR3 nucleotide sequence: TGTGCCAGCAGTTTCACAGGGTTAGATAGCAATCAGCCCCAGCATTTT. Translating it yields CASSFTGLDSNQPQHF.

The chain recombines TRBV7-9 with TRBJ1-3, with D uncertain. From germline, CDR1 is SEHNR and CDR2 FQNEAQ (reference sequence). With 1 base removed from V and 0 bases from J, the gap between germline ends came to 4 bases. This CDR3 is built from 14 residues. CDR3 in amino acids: CASSLGLSGNTIYF. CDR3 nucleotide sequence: TGTGCCAGCAGCTTAGGTCTCTCTGGAAACACCATATATTTT.

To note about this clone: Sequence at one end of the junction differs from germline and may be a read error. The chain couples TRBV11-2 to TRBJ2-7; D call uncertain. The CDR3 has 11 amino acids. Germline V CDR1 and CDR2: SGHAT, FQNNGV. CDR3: CASSFGYEQCF. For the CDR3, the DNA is TGTGCCAGCAGCTTCGGGTACGAGCAGTGCTTC.

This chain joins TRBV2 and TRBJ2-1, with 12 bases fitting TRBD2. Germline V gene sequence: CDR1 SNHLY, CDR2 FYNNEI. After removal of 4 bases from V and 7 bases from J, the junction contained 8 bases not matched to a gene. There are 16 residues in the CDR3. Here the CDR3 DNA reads TGTGCCAGCAGTGTCCTAGCGGGAGGGCCGGGGAATGAGCAGTTCTTC. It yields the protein CASSVLAGGPGNEQFF. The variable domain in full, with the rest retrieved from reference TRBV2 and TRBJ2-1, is EPEVTQTPSHQVTQMGQEVILRCVPISNHLYFYWYRQILGQKVEFLVSFYNNEISEKSEIFDDQFSVERPDGSNFTLKIRSTKLEDSAMYFCASSVLAGGPGNEQFFGPGTRLTVL.

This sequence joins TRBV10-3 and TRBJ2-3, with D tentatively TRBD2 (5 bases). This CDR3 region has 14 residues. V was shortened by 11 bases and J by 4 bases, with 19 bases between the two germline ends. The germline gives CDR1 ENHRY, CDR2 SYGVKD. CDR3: CAAGMPKAPDTQYF. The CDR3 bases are TGTGCCGCCGGGATGCCAAAGGCCCCAGATACGCAGTATTTT.

This CDR3 is CASSQEEGTGTDTQYF. In DNA, the CDR3 is TGTGCCAGCAGCCAAGAGGAGGGGACAGGCACAGATACGCAGTATTTT. The chain has TRBV4-2 and TRBJ2-3; D may be TRBD1 (7 bases). This CDR3 is built from 16 residues. CDR1 and CDR2 (germline): LGHNA, YNFKEQ. V was pared by 0 bases and J by 1 base, with 11 bases between.

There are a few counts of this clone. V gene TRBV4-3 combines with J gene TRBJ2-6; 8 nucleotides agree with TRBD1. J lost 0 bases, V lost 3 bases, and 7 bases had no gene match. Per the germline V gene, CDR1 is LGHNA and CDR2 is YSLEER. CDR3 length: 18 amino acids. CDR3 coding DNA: TGCGCCAGCAGCCACCCCGGGACAGGAAACTCTGGGGCCAACGTCCTGACTTTC. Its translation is CASSHPGTGNSGANVLTF.

The DNA for the CDR3 is TGTGCCAGCGGACCGGGAACTTATAGCAATCAGCCCCAGCATTTT. Translated: CASGPGTYSNQPQHF. The V and J genes are TRBV6-1 and TRBJ1-5; no clear D gene. The CDR3 runs 15 residues. V shed 8 bases and J shed 0 bases, with 14 bases lying between them. From germline, CDR1 is MNHNS and CDR2 SASEGT.

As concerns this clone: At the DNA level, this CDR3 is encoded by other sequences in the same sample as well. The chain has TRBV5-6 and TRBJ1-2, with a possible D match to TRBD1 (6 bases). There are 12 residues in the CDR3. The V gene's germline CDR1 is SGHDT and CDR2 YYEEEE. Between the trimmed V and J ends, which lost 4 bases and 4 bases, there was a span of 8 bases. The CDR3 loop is CASSLRGYGYTF. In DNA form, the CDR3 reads TGTGCCAGCAGCCTCAGGGGCTATGGCTACACCTTC.

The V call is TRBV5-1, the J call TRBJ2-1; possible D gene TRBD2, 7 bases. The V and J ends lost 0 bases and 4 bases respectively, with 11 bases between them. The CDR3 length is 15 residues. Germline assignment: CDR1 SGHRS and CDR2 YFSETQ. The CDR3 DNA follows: TGCGCCAGCAGCTTGGAGGGGGGGTCGTACAATGAGCAGTTCTTC. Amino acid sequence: CASSLEGGSYNEQFF.

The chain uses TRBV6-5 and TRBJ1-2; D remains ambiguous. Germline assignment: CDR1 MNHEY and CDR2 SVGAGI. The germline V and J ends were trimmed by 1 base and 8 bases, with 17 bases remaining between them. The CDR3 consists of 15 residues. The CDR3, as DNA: TGTGCCAGCAGTTACTATCCAGGCGGGGATCGGGGCTACACCTTC. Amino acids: CASSYYPGGDRGYTF.

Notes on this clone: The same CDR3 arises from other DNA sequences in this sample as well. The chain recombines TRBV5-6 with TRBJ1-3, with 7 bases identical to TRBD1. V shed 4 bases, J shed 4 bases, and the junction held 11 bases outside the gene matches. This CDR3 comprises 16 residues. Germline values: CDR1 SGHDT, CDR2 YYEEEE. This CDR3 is CASSPGQPSSGNTIYF. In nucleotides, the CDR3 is TGTGCCAGCAGCCCGGGACAGCCTAGCTCCGGAAACACCATATATTTT.